This T cell receptor beta chain emerged from a study of shared clonotypes between healthy human individuals. Study-wide results and limits: The study found approximately 5% of naive CD4 clonotypes shared across several donors.

The CDR3 is 14 amino acids. Germline CDR1 and CDR2: SGHTA and FQGNSA. V was trimmed by 5 bases and J by 8 bases, leaving 16 bases between them. It was roughly 200 ng DNA, about 30,000 T cell genomes, that sorted-subset replicate PCRs used. Some clones are missing from TCRdb's copy, which holds only in-frame ones; the method was immunoSEQ multiplex PCR. Among 2 million to 2.5 million clones listed, more than 90% were seen once. On this clone itself: The antigen remains undetermined.

The chain combines TRBV7-2 with TRBJ2-1; perhaps TRBD1 as D (6 bases). The source material was naive CD4+ T cells sorted from blood. The subset denotes: CD45RA+ positively selected. The TCR was taken from a man between 18 and 29 years old in good health. Written as DNA, the CDR3 is TGTGCCAGCAGCGCCAGACAGGAGAGGGATGAGCAGTTCTTC. As protein: CASSARQERDEQFF.